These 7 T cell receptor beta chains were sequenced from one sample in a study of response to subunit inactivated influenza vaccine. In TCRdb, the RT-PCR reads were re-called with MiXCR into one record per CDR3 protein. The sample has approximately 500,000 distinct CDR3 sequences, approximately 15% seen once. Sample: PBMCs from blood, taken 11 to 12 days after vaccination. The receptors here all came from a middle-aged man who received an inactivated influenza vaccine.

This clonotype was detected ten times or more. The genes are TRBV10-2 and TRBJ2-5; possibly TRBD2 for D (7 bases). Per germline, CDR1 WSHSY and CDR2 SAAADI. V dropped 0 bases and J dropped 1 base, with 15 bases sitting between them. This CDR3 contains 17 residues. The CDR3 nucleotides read TGCGCCAGCAGTGAGTCGAATTACGCGGGGGCCCAAGAGACCCAGTACTTC. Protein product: CASSESNYAGAQETQYF.

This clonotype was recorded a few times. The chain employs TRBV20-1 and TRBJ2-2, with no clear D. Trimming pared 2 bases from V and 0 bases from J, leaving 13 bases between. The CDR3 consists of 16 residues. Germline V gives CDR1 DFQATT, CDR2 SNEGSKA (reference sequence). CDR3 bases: TGCAGTGCTAGACCCCGCCGGGCGGCGAACACCGGGGAGCTGTTTTTT. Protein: CSARPRRAANTGELFF.

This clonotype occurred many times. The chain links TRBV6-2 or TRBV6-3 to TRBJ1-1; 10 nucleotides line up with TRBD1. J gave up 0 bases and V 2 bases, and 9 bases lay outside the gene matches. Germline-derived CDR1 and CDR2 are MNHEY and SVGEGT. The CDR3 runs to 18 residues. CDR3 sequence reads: CASSYPIGTGVMNTEAFF. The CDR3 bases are TGTGCCAGCAGTTACCCCATCGGGACAGGGGTAATGAACACTGAAGCTTTCTTT.

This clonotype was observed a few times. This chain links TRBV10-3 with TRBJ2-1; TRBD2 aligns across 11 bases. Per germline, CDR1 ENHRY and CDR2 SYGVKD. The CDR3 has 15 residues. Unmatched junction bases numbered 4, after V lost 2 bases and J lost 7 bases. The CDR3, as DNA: TGTGCCATCAGTGAGGGGGCTAGCGGGAGGAATGAGCAGTTCTTC. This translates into CAISEGASGRNEQFF.

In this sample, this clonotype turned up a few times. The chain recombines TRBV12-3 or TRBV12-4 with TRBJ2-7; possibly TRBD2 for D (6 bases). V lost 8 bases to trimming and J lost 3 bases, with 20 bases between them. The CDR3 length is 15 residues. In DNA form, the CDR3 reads TGTGCCAGCCGCCACGGGAGTCCCCGCTTCTACGAGCAGTACTTC. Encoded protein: CASRHGSPRFYEQYF.

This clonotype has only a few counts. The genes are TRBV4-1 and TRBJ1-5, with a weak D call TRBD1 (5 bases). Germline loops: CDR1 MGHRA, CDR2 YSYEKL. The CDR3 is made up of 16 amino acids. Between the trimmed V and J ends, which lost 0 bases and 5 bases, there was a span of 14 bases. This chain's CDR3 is CASSQDPFQGHQPQHF. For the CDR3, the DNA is TGCGCCAGCAGCCAAGATCCTTTCCAGGGACATCAGCCCCAGCATTTT.

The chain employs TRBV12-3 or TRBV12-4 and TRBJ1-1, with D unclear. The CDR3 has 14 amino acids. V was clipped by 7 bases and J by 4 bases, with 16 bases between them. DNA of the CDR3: TGTGCCAGCACCAAGGCGTCTAGAACCACTGAAGCTTTCTTT. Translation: CASTKASRTTEAFF.